These 13 T cell receptor beta chains were sequenced from one sample in a study of blood T cells in healthy people across ages. Using a J-beta primer mix together with a sample-barcoded 5' primer, a second PCR was run for roughly 7 to 12 cycles. Each CDR3 protein is one row after TCRdb ran MiXCR on the 5' RACE reads. The table lists around 500,000 distinct CDR3 sequences, roughly a quarter of them singletons. These data were also reused for a study on T cells of mothers and their children.

Sequenced material: blood. The receptors originated from a boy aged 2 to 10 in good health.

The gene calls are TRBV7-8 and TRBJ1-4; 9 positions agree with TRBD1. The CDR3 runs 14 residues. V lost 8 bases, J lost 5 bases, and 6 bases stayed unmatched. Germline values: CDR1 SGHVS, CDR2 FQNEAQ. The CDR3 DNA reads as TGTGCCAGCTGTCCCGGGACAGGGAATGAAAAACTGTTTTTT. This codes for CASCPGTGNEKLFF.

There are a few counts of this clonotype. The chain joins TRBV9 to TRBJ1-1, with D possibly TRBD1 on 5 matching bases. This CDR3 has 14 residues. V was trimmed by 1 base and J by 3 bases, leaving 10 bases between them. Germline CDR1 reads SGDLS; CDR2 reads YYNGEE. CDR3 nucleotide sequence: TGTGCCAGCAGCGTAAGTGGGGGGGACACTGAAGCTTTCTTT. Amino acids: CASSVSGGDTEAFF.

The CDR3 sequence is CASRGPRGKFYEQYF. The CDR3 nucleotides read TGTGCCAGCAGGGGCCCGCGAGGGAAGTTCTACGAGCAGTACTTC. This chain connects TRBV11-2 to TRBJ2-7, with a possible D match to TRBD2 (5 bases). The CDR3 is 15 residues long. V was shortened by 6 bases and J by 3 bases, with 18 bases between the two germline ends. Germline-derived CDR1 and CDR2 are SGHAT and FQNNGV.

This clonotype has only a few counts. The genes are TRBV12-3 or TRBV12-4 and TRBJ2-7; 11 bases line up with TRBD1. The CDR3 is 15 amino acids. The V gene end was trimmed by 5 bases and the J gene end by 3 bases; junction bases not matched to a gene: 6. The CDR3 loop is CASSPRTGGYYEQYF. Written as DNA, the CDR3 is TGTGCCAGCAGTCCCCGGACAGGGGGCTACTACGAGCAGTACTTC.

The chain uses TRBV7-8 and TRBJ2-5; a weak D match, TRBD1 (5 bases). The J call may be mistaken, given a closer DNA end match to TRBJ2-7. Germline loops: CDR1 SGHVS, CDR2 FQNEAQ. The CDR3 has 16 amino acids. The CDR3 sequence is CASSSRSTTVSYEQYF. CDR3 DNA: TGTGCCAGCAGCTCAAGGAGTACGACAGTCTCCTACGAGCAGTACTTC.

The V and J genes are TRBV6-5 and TRBJ1-4; D remains unclear. V lost 6 bases, J lost 11 bases, and 16 bases lay in between. Germline CDR1 is MNHEY and CDR2 is SVGAGI. The CDR3 spans 13 residues. CDR3: CASSEEASSKLFF. CDR3 bases: TGTGCCAGCAGCGAAGAAGCCTCCTCGAAACTGTTTTTT.

V gene TRBV4-3 combines with J gene TRBJ2-7, with TRBD1 identical over 9 bases. The ends lost 0 bases at V and 1 base at J; junction bases unmatched: 10. The CDR3 is 18 amino acids. Germline CDR1 reads LGHNA; CDR2 reads YSLEER. CDR3 DNA: TGCGCCAGCAGCCAAGATCTCTCTACAGGGGGCAGATCCTACGAGCAGTACTTC. Its protein product is CASSQDLSTGGRSYEQYF.

This clonotype was seen ten or more times. This chain joins TRBV10-3 and TRBJ2-1; D possibly matches TRBD1 or TRBD2 (5 bases each). Trimming removed 7 bases at V and 8 bases at J, with 18 bases between. Per germline, CDR1 ENHRY and CDR2 SYGVKD. The CDR3 has 14 residues. This chain's CDR3 is CAITPGRDPDEQFF. The CDR3 DNA sequence: TGTGCCATCACACCGGGACGAGACCCCGATGAGCAGTTCTTC.

This clonotype has only a few counts. The chain uses TRBV20-1 and TRBJ1-2; D gene unclear. Germline V gene lookup returns CDR1 DFQATT and CDR2 SNEGSKA (reference sequence). This CDR3 region has 12 residues. V lost 5 bases and J lost 4, with 11 bases in between. The CDR3 spells CSAPDNFYGYTF. The CDR3 DNA sequence: TGCAGTGCTCCCGACAACTTCTATGGCTACACCTTC.

The sample holds a few counts of this clonotype. The rearrangement uses TRBV4-1 and TRBJ2-2; D is ambiguous. This CDR3 comprises 14 residues. The germline CDR1 and CDR2 sequences are MGHRA and YSYEKL. V lost 4 bases, J lost 3 bases, and 9 bases lay in between. The CDR3 region is CASSLSVDTGELFF. CDR3 nucleotide sequence: TGCGCCAGCAGCCTTTCTGTGGACACCGGGGAGCTGTTTTTT.

The chain recombines TRBV20-1 with TRBJ1-2, with 8 nucleotides matching TRBD1. The trim removed 6 bases at V and 2 bases at J, leaving 8 bases unmatched. The CDR3 totals 14 residues. In germline, CDR1 is DFQATT, CDR2 SNEGSKA (reference sequence). CDR3 loop: CSARGTGVNYGYTF. The CDR3 DNA reads as TGCAGTGCAAGGGGGACAGGTGTCAACTATGGCTACACCTTC.

The V gene is TRBV2, the J gene TRBJ2-5; tentative D call: TRBD1 (5 bases). CDR1 SNHLY and CDR2 FYNNEI come from the germline V gene. The ends were cut back, 1 base at V and 5 bases at J, with 11 bases in the middle. The CDR3 sequence is 14 residues long. CDR3 sequence reads: CASSEGGVKETQYF. CDR3 DNA sequence: TGTGCCAGCAGTGAAGGGGGCGTCAAGGAGACCCAGTACTTC.

This clonotype was seen a handful of times. The chain couples TRBV19 to TRBJ2-2; 7 positions agree with TRBD1. Germline V gives CDR1 LNHDA, CDR2 SQIVND (reference sequence). The CDR3 runs 13 residues. The J segment lost 11 bases and the V segment lost 6 bases, leaving 9 bases of the junction unmatched. The CDR3 reads CASRRQGGGELFF. For the CDR3, the DNA is TGTGCCAGTAGAAGACAGGGTGGCGGTGAGCTGTTTTTT.